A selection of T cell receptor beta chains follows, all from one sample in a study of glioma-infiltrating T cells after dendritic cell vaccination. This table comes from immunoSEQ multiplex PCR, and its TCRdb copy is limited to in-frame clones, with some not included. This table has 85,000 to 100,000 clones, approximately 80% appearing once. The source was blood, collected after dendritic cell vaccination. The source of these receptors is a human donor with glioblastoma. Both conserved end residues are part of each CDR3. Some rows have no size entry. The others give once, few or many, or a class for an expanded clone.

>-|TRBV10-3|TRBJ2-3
CAIGTSGGEFPDTQYF
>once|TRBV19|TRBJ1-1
CASSIGGFENTEAFF
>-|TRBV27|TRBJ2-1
CASRLAGAHEQFF
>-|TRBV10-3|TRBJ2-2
CAISEWGLAGPTGELFF
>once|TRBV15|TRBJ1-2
CATSSMGQGYGYTF
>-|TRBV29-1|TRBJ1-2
CSVVSGGGGLGYTF
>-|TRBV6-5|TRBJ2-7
CASSYPGLEVQYF
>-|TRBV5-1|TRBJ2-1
CASSLGAGNIGNEQFF
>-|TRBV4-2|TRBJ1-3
CASSPGQLGRDTIYF
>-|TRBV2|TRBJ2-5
CASIAGTNQETQYF
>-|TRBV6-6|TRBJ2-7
CASSYSVVDYEQYF
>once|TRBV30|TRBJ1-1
CAWSATEGIGAFF
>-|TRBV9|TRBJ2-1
CASSATGSYNEQFF
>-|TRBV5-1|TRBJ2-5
CASSRTGTTKETQYF
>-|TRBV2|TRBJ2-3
CASSVKAGGPDTQYF
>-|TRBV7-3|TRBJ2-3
CASSLGNVGAADTQYF
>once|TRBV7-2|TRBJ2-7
CASSLQGYEQYF
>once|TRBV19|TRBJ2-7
CASSTSGVEQYF
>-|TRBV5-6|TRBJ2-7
CASSPTRGIDYEQYF
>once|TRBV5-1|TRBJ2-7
CASSLVAGPVYEQYF
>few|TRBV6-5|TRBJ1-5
CASSYFQGSQPQHF
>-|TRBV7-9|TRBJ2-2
CASSSWGDSSTGELFF
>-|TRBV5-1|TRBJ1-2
CASSLGHPSLTPYGYTF
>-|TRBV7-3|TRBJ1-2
CASSLTGDYGYTF
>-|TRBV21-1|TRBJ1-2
CARRQGLYGYTF
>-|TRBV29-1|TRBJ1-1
CSVGSREQENTFF
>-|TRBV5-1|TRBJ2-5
CASSSAPGAGSQETQYF
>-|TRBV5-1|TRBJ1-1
CASSGNRGPGTEAFF
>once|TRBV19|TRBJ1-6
CASSIDPAWGDSPLHF
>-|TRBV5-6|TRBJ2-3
CASSKTSGKEADTQYF
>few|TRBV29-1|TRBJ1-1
CSVQWGVDTEAFF
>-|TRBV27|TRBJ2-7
CASRLTGATLYEQYF
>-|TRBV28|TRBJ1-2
CASSLHQTGFGYTF
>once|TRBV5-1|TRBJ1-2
CASSLGGGRPNGYTF
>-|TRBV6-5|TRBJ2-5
CASSYSSRGLQETQYF
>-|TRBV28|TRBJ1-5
CASRVGGVGNQPQHF
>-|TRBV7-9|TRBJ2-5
CASSTWDRQQETQYF
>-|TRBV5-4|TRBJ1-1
CASSLPGGRVTEAFF
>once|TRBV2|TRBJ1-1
CASSREGADTEAFF
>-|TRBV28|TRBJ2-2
CASSPGQGVYTGELFF
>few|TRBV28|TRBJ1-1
CASSLVNTEAFF
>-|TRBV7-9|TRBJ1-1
CASSPRTDLNTEAFF
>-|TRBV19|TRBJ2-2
CAVSPGANTGELFF
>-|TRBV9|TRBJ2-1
CASSAASGRALEQFF
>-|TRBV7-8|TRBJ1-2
CASSSSVSGYTF